This T cell receptor beta chain was sequenced during a study of CD8 T cells in ankylosing spondylitis (dated by TCRdb to the late 2010s). Study-wide context: T cell receptor beta repertoires were profiled in healthy donors and ankylosing spondylitis patients so that disease-linked TCR variants could be found. The whole study cohort included roughly 110 healthy donors and 25 ankylosing spondylitis patients. Peripheral blood samples were taken, and synovial fluid was additionally collected from ankylosing spondylitis patients. Overall results and qualifications from the work: Blood from ankylosing spondylitis patients appeared to be characterized by a TCR beta motif composed of roughly 8 highly homologous amino acid variants. Some of the motif variants had been reported before in the synovial fluid and blood of reactive arthritis patients, a finding that suggests common disease-initiation mechanisms. The disease-linked clones were reported as significantly enriched in matched synovial fluid samples from ankylosing spondylitis patients. The disease-linked clones had a CD8+ phenotype and were found at relatively low frequencies in peripheral blood.

V and J lose 3 bases and 4 bases, and a span of 13 bases separates them. The CDR3, cysteine through phenylalanine, is 14 amino acids long. The read is trimmed to its CDR3 DNA, 42 bases read in frame from base 1. The germline V gene gives CDR1 as SQVTM and CDR2 as ANQGSEA. Sequenced on an Illumina HiSeq 2500. Quantitative 5'-RACE with molecular barcodes was used to prepare TCR beta libraries. Turning to the authors' computational methods: A new computational method based on a probabilistic model of VDJ rearrangement was used to identify disease-linked TCR variants. TCRdb reran the public reads through fastp at Q25 and MiXCR, keeping productive beta chains. CDR3 protein duplicates are merged, each entry listing the most common genes and DNA. The V and J calls reflect TCRdb's pipeline rather than the authors' work. The sample table shows about 240,000 distinct CDR3 sequences, and approximately 10% are seen once. The biggest ten clones account for about 3% of the sample.

This clonotype has a count of ten or more. Its antigen is not yet known. It has no much larger one-base neighbor in the sample; base qualities were not kept. The V gene is TRBV29-1 and the J gene is TRBJ2-1, with the D gene call left open. Sequenced input: blood, either unsorted or a sorted T cell fraction (not recorded which). This TCR derives from a male donor with ankylosing spondylitis or in good health (not recorded which). CDR3 region: CSVEYGETYNEQFF. In nucleotides, the sequence is TGCAGCGTTGAGTATGGGGAAACGTACAATGAGCAGTTCTTC.